These 32 T cell receptor beta chains were sequenced from one sample in a study of Ad26.COV2.S vaccination and SARS-CoV-2 variants. Stated treatment: some 20 received Ad26.COV2.S at low or high dose, single or two shots; roughly five received placebo; per-sample allocation not given. The samples date from day 63 after the first vaccine or placebo injection. Clones were read by immunoSEQ multiplex PCR, and TCRdb kept only the in-frame ones, dropping some. The sample gives around 350,000 clones, approximately 85% of which show up once; less than 4% is in the top ten. The source material was peripheral blood, sampled in a trial of Ad26.COV2.S vaccine versus placebo. The receptors originated from a person between 18 and 60 years old who received the Ad26.COV2.S COVID-19 vaccine or a placebo.

The chain joins TRBV29-1 to TRBJ2-7; D is ambiguous. Germline loops: CDR1 SQVTM, CDR2 ANQGSEA. Deletions cut 0 bases from V and 3 bases from J, with 9 bases between. CDR3 length: 13 amino acids. The CDR3 nucleotides read TGCAGCGTTGAAGATCCGGCAGTCTACGAGCAGTACTTC. Amino acid sequence: CSVEDPAVYEQYF.

Only a few counts were recorded for this clone. The chain has TRBV30 and TRBJ1-3; D unclear. This CDR3 spans 15 amino acids. The V gene's germline CDR1 is GTSNPN and CDR2 SVGIG (reference sequence). V dropped 1 base and J dropped 0 bases, with 10 bases sitting between them. CDR3 protein: CAWSARRSSGNTIYF. The CDR3 nucleotides are TGTGCCTGGAGTGCGCGCAGGAGCTCTGGAAACACCATATATTTT.

The chain couples TRBV3-1 (or the pseudogene TRBV3-2) to TRBJ1-6, with 11 bases lining up with TRBD1. CDR1 and CDR2 from the germline V gene are LGHDT and YNNKEL (reference sequence). This CDR3 comprises 15 residues. With V trimmed by 5 bases and J by 8 bases, 5 bases remained unmatched. CDR3 in DNA: TGTGCCAGCAGCGGACAGGGGGCCGTTGATTCACCCCTCCACTTT. Amino acids: CASSGQGAVDSPLHF.

There are a few counts of this clone. The chain combines TRBV6-2 or TRBV6-3 with TRBJ2-7; TRBD2 matches 8 bases. V was pared by 5 bases and J by 3 bases, with 6 bases of the junction left unmatched. The CDR3 loop spans 14 amino acids. Germline CDR1 MNHEY, CDR2 SVGEGT. CDR3 DNA sequence: TGTGCCAGCAGTCATTCCGGGACTAGCTACGAGCAGTACTTC. Translation: CASSHSGTSYEQYF.

Only a few counts were recorded for this clone. The V call is TRBV7-9, the J call TRBJ2-7; D might be TRBD1 (7 bases). This CDR3 has 14 residues. The germline V gene encodes CDR1 SEHNR and CDR2 FQNEAQ (reference sequence). V was pared by 2 bases and J by 5 bases, with 13 bases between. For the CDR3, the DNA is TGTGCCAGCAGCTTACAGGGGGAGGCGGACGAGCAGTACTTC. Protein: CASSLQGEADEQYF.

The V gene is TRBV6-2 or TRBV6-3, the J gene TRBJ1-1; D not resolved. Germline-derived CDR1 and CDR2 are MNHEY and SVGEGT. CDR3 length equals 16 residues. V lost 0 bases to trimming and J lost 0 bases, with 11 bases between them. The CDR3: CASSYSTARMNTEAFF. Written as DNA, the CDR3 is TGTGCCAGCAGTTACTCGACGGCCAGAATGAACACTGAAGCTTTCTTT.

The V gene is TRBV13, the J gene TRBJ1-5; D gene uncertain. CDR3 size: 13 residues. Trimming shortened V by 2 bases and J by 3 bases, and 5 bases separated the two germline ends. Per germline, CDR1 PRHDT and CDR2 FYEKMQ (reference sequence). In DNA, the CDR3 is TGTGCCAGCAGCTTATCCCCCAATCAGCCCCAGCATTTT. It yields the protein CASSLSPNQPQHF.

This chain connects TRBV27 to TRBJ2-2; D remains ambiguous. Trimming took off 2 bases at V and 8 bases at J, with 9 bases between the two ends. Germline values: CDR1 MNHEY, CDR2 SMNVEV (reference sequence). This CDR3 region has 13 residues. CDR3 loop: CASSLGKEGELFF. The CDR3 nucleotides are TGTGCCAGCAGTTTAGGGAAAGAGGGGGAGCTGTTTTTT.

The genes are TRBV29-1 and TRBJ2-6, with D unclear. The CDR3 contains 13 residues. V shed 4 bases and J shed 0 bases, with 4 bases lying between them. Germline V gene data show CDR1 as SQVTM and CDR2 as ANQGSEA. The CDR3 here is CSVAVSGANVLTF. CDR3 nucleotides: TGCAGCGTTGCAGTCTCTGGGGCCAACGTCCTGACTTTC.

The chain's CDR3 is CSVEARLGNYGYTF. CDR3 sequence (DNA): TGCAGCGTTGAAGCCCGCCTCGGAAACTATGGCTACACCTTC. The chain uses TRBV29-1 and TRBJ1-2; D not certain. Germline CDR1 is SQVTM and CDR2 is ANQGSEA. Trimming removed 1 base from V and 2 bases from J, with 11 bases in between. This CDR3 has 14 amino acids.

V gene TRBV3-1 (or the pseudogene TRBV3-2) combines with J gene TRBJ2-2, with D unclear. This CDR3 is built from 13 residues. Per germline, CDR1 LGHDT and CDR2 YNNKEL (reference sequence). V dropped 4 bases and J dropped 0 bases, with 3 bases sitting between them. The DNA of the CDR3 is TGTGCCAGCAGCCTAACGAACACCGGGGAGCTGTTTTTT. This encodes CASSLTNTGELFF.

The chain combines TRBV28 with TRBJ2-2; 7 bases fit TRBD2. CDR1 MDHEN and CDR2 SYDVKM come from the germline V gene. The CDR3 is 22 amino acids. Trimming removed 4 bases from V and 4 bases from J; junction bases left unmatched: 27. For the CDR3, the DNA is TGTGCCAGCAGTTCTTCCGGGGAGGGAGGGGCCGAGGACTCCCTTCCCACCGGGGAGCTGTTTTTT. Translation: CASSSSGEGGAEDSLPTGELFF.

The rearrangement joins TRBV5-4 to TRBJ2-5, with 11 bases matching TRBD2. This CDR3 spans 16 amino acids. Germline V gives CDR1 SGHNT, CDR2 YYREEE (reference sequence). After removal of 2 bases from V and 5 bases from J, the junction contained 8 bases not matched to a gene. This CDR3 reads CASSLVLAGGLETQYF. For the CDR3, the DNA is TGTGCCAGCAGCTTAGTCCTAGCGGGGGGCCTGGAGACCCAGTACTTC.

V and J are TRBV7-9 and TRBJ2-1; D not resolved. V was pared by 2 bases and J by 10 bases, with 15 bases between. Germline V gene sequence: CDR1 SEHNR, CDR2 FQNEAQ (reference sequence). This CDR3 has 14 amino acids. The CDR3 region is CASSLFKGSEEQFF. The CDR3, as DNA: TGTGCCAGCAGCTTATTCAAGGGATCCGAAGAGCAGTTCTTC.

This chain uses TRBV12-5 with TRBJ2-1; 9 nucleotides align to TRBD2. V dropped 0 bases and J dropped 4; count of bases not matched to a gene: 10. Germline V CDR1 and CDR2: LGHNT, FRNRAP. The CDR3 contains 18 residues. The CDR3 is CASGLVGKAGGSYNEQFF. CDR3 DNA: TGTGCTAGTGGTTTGGTAGGGAAGGCGGGGGGGAGTTACAATGAGCAGTTCTTC.

This clone appeared once. V and J are TRBV3-1 (or the pseudogene TRBV3-2) and TRBJ2-1; D call uncertain. V lost 0 bases to trimming and J lost 7 bases, with 1 base between them. The CDR3 covers 11 residues. The germline V gene has CDR1 LGHDT and CDR2 YNNKEL (reference sequence). The CDR3 region has the DNA TGTGCCAGCAGCCAAGAAAATGAGCAGTTCTTC. Amino acids: CASSQENEQFF.

This clone showed up many times. The J gene is TRBJ2-1, the V gene TRBV14; TRBD2 matches 7 bases. CDR1 SGHDN and CDR2 FVKESK come from the germline V gene. This CDR3 is built from 14 residues. V lost 0 bases, J lost 7 bases, and 3 bases stayed unmatched. As DNA, the CDR3 is TGTGCCAGCAGCCAAGATCTAGCGGCGAATGAGCAGTTCTTC. Encoded protein: CASSQDLAANEQFF.

The chain uses TRBV11-2 and TRBJ2-1; 7 nucleotides agree with TRBD1. The CDR3 has 15 residues. CDR1 and CDR2 (germline): SGHAT, FQNNGV. The V gene end was trimmed by 5 bases and the J gene end by 3 bases; junction bases not matched to a gene: 7. As DNA, the CDR3 is TGTGCCAGCAGCCTAACCGGGACAGACTACAATGAGCAGTTCTTC. Translating gives CASSLTGTDYNEQFF.

The rearrangement uses TRBV27 and TRBJ2-2, with TRBD2 as a possible D gene (6 bases). The CDR3 extends over 15 amino acids. Germline V lookup: CDR1 MNHEY, CDR2 SMNVEV (reference sequence). V lost 5 bases, J lost 5 bases, and 15 bases lay in between. The CDR3: CASSPIVGRTGELFF. The CDR3 bases are TGTGCCAGCAGTCCCATCGTAGGGAGGACCGGGGAGCTGTTTTTT.

This chain uses TRBV11-2 with TRBJ2-7; D not certain. Germline lookup yields CDR1 SGHAT and CDR2 FQNNGV. The CDR3 consists of 13 residues. The V end was cut by 5 bases, the J end by 5 bases, with 13 bases between. The CDR3 bases are TGTGCCAGCAGCCAGGCATGGTATGACGAGCAGTACTTC. As protein: CASSQAWYDEQYF.

The chain is built from TRBV5-6 and TRBJ2-5, with 7 bases fitting TRBD1. The CDR3 loop spans 13 amino acids. The trim removed 4 bases at V and 5 bases at J, leaving 5 bases unmatched. The germline V gene has CDR1 SGHDT and CDR2 YYEEEE. The CDR3 sequence: CASSRGLYETQYF. As DNA, the CDR3 is TGTGCCAGCAGCAGGGGGCTGTATGAGACCCAGTACTTC. Complete variable domain (other parts from reference TRBV5-6 and TRBJ2-5): DAGVTQSPTHLIKTRGQQVTLRCSPKSGHDTVSWYQQALGQGPQFIFQYYEEEERQRGNFPDRFSGHQFPNYSSELNVNALLLGDSALYLCASSRGLYETQYFGPGTRLLVL.

The gene calls are TRBV11-2 and TRBJ1-3; D unresolved. V was pared by 10 bases and J by 1 base, with 14 bases between. This CDR3 has 14 amino acids. From germline, CDR1 is SGHAT and CDR2 FQNNGV. The CDR3 nucleotides read TGTGCCACTCCCCTAGCGGGTTCTGGAAACACCATATATTTT. This codes for CATPLAGSGNTIYF.

CDR3 region: CASYRTGGAGELFF. CDR3 nucleotide sequence: TGTGCCAGCTACCGGACAGGGGGGGCCGGGGAGCTGTTTTTT. The chain is built from TRBV27 and TRBJ2-2; 10 nucleotides line up with TRBD1. J gave up 6 bases and V 8 bases, and 6 bases lay outside the gene matches. The CDR3 loop spans 14 amino acids. Germline values: CDR1 MNHEY, CDR2 SMNVEV (reference sequence).

This CDR3 is CAIRTGTSGSTDTQYF. In DNA, the CDR3 is TGTGCCATCAGAACCGGGACTAGCGGTTCCACAGATACGCAGTATTTT. The chain uses TRBV10-3 and TRBJ2-3, with 11 bases that match TRBD2. CDR3 size: 16 residues. Germline CDR1 ENHRY, CDR2 SYGVKD. With V trimmed by 6 bases and J by 2 bases, 7 bases remained unmatched.

In DNA form, the CDR3 reads TGTGCCAGTGCCGGGACCACTCGGGAGACCCAGTACTTC. Encoded protein: CASAGTTRETQYF. This rearrangement joins TRBV19 to TRBJ2-5, with D perhaps being TRBD1 or TRBD2 (5 bases each). V was pared by 8 bases and J by 5 bases, with 15 bases between. The V gene's germline CDR1 is LNHDA and CDR2 SQIVND (reference sequence). The CDR3 length is 13 residues.

The J gene is TRBJ1-3, the V gene TRBV19; D uncertain. Trimming removed 8 bases at V and 0 bases at J, with 5 bases between. This CDR3 has 12 amino acids. Germline V CDR1 and CDR2: LNHDA, SQIVND (reference sequence). CDR3 residues: CASSRSGNTIYF. CDR3 nucleotide sequence: TGTGCCAGTTCCCGCTCTGGAAACACCATATATTTT.

The chain uses TRBV19 and TRBJ2-3; 9 positions agree with TRBD2. Looked up from germline, CDR1 is LNHDA and CDR2 is SQIVND (reference sequence). The CDR3 has 15 residues. Trimming cost V 1 base and J 4 bases; bases outside gene matches: 3. CDR3 sequence: CASSIGGRASDTQYF. The CDR3 DNA is TGTGCCAGTAGTATAGGCGGGAGGGCTTCAGATACGCAGTATTTT.

This clone was counted only a few times. V is TRBV18 and J is TRBJ1-4, with D possibly matching TRBD1 (6 bases). The germline V and J ends were trimmed by 2 bases and 8 bases, with 9 bases remaining between them. The CDR3 loop spans 13 amino acids. Germline CDR1 and CDR2: KGHSH and LQKENI. The CDR3 region is CASSPERGEKLFF. The CDR3 nucleotides read TGTGCCAGCTCACCAGAGAGGGGGGAAAAACTGTTTTTT.

The chain joins TRBV7-9 to TRBJ1-1; possibly TRBD1 for D (5 bases). The CDR3 loop spans 14 amino acids. V shed 1 base and J shed 6 bases, with 12 bases lying between them. CDR1 is SEHNR and CDR2 is FQNEAQ in the germline V gene (reference sequence). The CDR3 reads CASSLGWGFAEAFF. The CDR3 bases are TGTGCCAGCAGCTTAGGATGGGGGTTCGCTGAAGCTTTCTTT.

The chain recombines TRBV7-9 with TRBJ1-1, with D hard to call. Trimming removed 10 bases at V and 11 bases at J, with 14 bases between. The CDR3 consists of 10 residues. The germline gives CDR1 SEHNR, CDR2 FQNEAQ (reference sequence). The CDR3, as DNA: TGTGCCACCATTAACCCGGAGGCTTTCTTT. Translating it yields CATINPEAFF.

The chain uses TRBV11-2 and TRBJ2-5, with D perhaps TRBD1 or TRBD2 (5 bases each). CDR1 and CDR2 from the germline V gene are SGHAT and FQNNGV. This CDR3 spans 16 amino acids. Trimming removed 5 bases from V and 5 bases from J, with 21 bases in between. The CDR3 sequence: CASSTRLNQGEETQYF. For the CDR3, the DNA is TGTGCCAGCAGCACCCGTCTGAATCAAGGGGAGGAGACCCAGTACTTC. The whole variable domain, remainder taken from reference TRBV11-2 and TRBJ2-5, is EAGVAQSPRYKIIEKRQSVAFWCNPISGHATLYWYQQILGQGPKLLIQFQNNGVVDDSQLPKDRFSAERLKGVDSTLKIQPAKLEDSAVYLCASSTRLNQGEETQYFGPGTRLLVL.

The chain carries TRBV5-4 and TRBJ1-4; 9 bases agree with TRBD1. The CDR3 has 14 residues. Germline CDR1 SGHNT, CDR2 YYREEE (reference sequence). V dropped 6 bases and J dropped 7; count of bases not matched to a gene: 7. The CDR3 nucleotides are TGTGCCAGCACCGAGGGGACAGGGTTTGAAAAACTGTTTTTT. This encodes CASTEGTGFEKLFF.